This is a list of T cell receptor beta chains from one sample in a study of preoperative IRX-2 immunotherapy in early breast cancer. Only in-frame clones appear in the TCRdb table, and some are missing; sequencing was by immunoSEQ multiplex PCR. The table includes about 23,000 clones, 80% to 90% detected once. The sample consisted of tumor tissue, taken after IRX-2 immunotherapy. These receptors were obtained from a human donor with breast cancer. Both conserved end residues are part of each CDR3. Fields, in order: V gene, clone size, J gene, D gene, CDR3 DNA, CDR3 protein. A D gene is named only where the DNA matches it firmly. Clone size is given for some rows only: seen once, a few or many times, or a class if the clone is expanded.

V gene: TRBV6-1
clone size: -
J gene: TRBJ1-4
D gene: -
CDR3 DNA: TGTGCCAGCAGTGAATCCCCGGCAGGGAACGAAAAACTGTTTTTT
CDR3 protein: CASSESPAGNEKLFF

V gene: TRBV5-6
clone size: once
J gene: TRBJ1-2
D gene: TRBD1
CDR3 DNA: TGTGCCAGCAGCCCACTACGGACAGGGGGCTGGGGCTACACCTTC
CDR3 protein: CASSPLRTGGWGYTF

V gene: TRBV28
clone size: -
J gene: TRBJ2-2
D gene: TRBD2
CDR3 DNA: TGTGCCTCTCTCTCGCGGGAGGGCCGAGGCGGGGAGCTGTTTTTT
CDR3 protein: CASLSREGRGGELFF

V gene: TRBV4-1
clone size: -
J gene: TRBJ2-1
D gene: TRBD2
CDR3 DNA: TGCGCCAGCAGCCAAGAGTTAGCGGGGGGGCCTAGTGAGCAGTTCTTC
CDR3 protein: CASSQELAGGPSEQFF

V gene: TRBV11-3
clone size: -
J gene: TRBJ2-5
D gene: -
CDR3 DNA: TGTGCCAGCAGCTCCCGGACAGAAGAGACCCAGTACTTC
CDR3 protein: CASSSRTEETQYF

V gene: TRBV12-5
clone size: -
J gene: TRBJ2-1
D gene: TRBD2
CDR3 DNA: TGTGCTAGTGGTACCCGGACTAGCGGGAGACCGGGGCAGTTCTTC
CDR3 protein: CASGTRTSGRPGQFF

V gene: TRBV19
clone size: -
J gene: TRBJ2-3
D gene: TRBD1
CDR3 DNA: TGTGCCAGTAGACTAACAGGGGGCTCGGATACGCAGTATTTT
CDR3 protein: CASRLTGGSDTQYF

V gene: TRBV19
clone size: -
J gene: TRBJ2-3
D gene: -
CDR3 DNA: TGTGCCAGTAGTATAGATCTTAGGGATAGTTCAGATACGCAATATTTT
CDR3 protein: CASSIDLRDSSDTQYF

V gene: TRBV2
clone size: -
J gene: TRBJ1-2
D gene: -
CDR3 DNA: TGTGCCAGCAGTGAAGCAGGAGGCACAAACTATGGCTACACCTTC
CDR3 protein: CASSEAGGTNYGYTF

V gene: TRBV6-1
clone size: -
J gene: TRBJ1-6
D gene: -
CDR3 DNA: TGTGCCAGCAGTGAAGGGATAGGGTCAAATTCACCCCTCCACTTT
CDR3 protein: CASSEGIGSNSPLHF